The 25 T cell receptor beta chains in this list originate from one sample, sequenced in a study of blood T cell repertoires in COVID-19. Method: immunoSEQ multiplex PCR; TCRdb's copy keeps in-frame clones and lacks some. The sample consists of 270,000 or so clones, about nine tenths of them appearing once. The source material was PBMCs or T cells enriched from blood (not recorded which). All receptors come from a woman aged 35 to 49 with acute COVID-19.

This CDR3 is CASSESPRMTASSGANVLTF. CDR3 DNA sequence: TGTGCCAGCAGTGAGTCCCCTAGAATGACAGCCAGCTCTGGGGCCAACGTCCTGACTTTC. V gene TRBV2 combines with J gene TRBJ2-6, with D possibly being TRBD1 (5 bases). This CDR3 spans 20 amino acids. V lost 3 bases and J 0 bases, leaving 21 bases between the germline ends. The V gene's germline CDR1 is SNHLY and CDR2 FYNNEI.

The V call is TRBV3-1 (or the pseudogene TRBV3-2), the J call TRBJ1-2; weak D call: TRBD1 (6 bases). The CDR3 totals 14 residues. V lost 4 bases and J lost 7, with 16 bases in between. Germline CDR1 is LGHDT and CDR2 is YNNKEL (reference sequence). CDR3 amino acids: CASSRTEGGGGYTF. CDR3 nucleotide sequence: TGTGCCAGCAGCCGGACAGAGGGCGGGGGTGGCTACACCTTC.

V gene TRBV15 combines with J gene TRBJ1-2; D is perhaps TRBD1 (6 bases). The CDR3 sequence is 15 residues long. The ends were cut back, 0 bases at V and 4 bases at J, with 12 bases in the middle. Germline lookup yields CDR1 LNHNV and CDR2 YYDKDF (reference sequence). The CDR3 DNA sequence: TGTGCCACCAGCAGAGAGAAGGGACAAAGCTATGGCTACACCTTC. Its translation: CATSREKGQSYGYTF.

The chain joins TRBV2 to TRBJ2-1; 9 nucleotides agree with TRBD2. Germline V lookup: CDR1 SNHLY, CDR2 FYNNEI. V shed 1 base and J 9 bases; nucleotides not matched to a gene: 7. The CDR3 is 15 amino acids. CDR3 amino acids: CASSEEGSGGTEQFF. The CDR3 bases are TGTGCCAGCAGTGAAGAGGGTAGCGGGGGAACTGAGCAGTTCTTC.

The rearrangement links TRBV6-1 to TRBJ1-2, with D unresolved. Germline CDR1 MNHNS, CDR2 SASEGT. The CDR3 loop spans 13 amino acids. V lost 2 bases, J lost 4 bases, and 8 bases lay in between. The CDR3 bases are TGTGCCAGCAGTGAAACAGCAGTCTATGGCTACACCTTC. It codes for CASSETAVYGYTF.

CDR3: CASGRSGGWGYTF. The CDR3 region has the DNA TGTGCTAGTGGTCGATCAGGGGGTTGGGGCTACACCTTC. The V call is TRBV12-5, the J call TRBJ1-2; 7 bases line up with TRBD1. Germline V gene lookup returns CDR1 LGHNT and CDR2 FRNRAP. The CDR3 consists of 13 residues. The trim removed 5 bases at V and 8 bases at J, leaving 8 bases unmatched.

The chain joins TRBV15 to TRBJ2-7; a weak D match, TRBD1 (6 bases). The CDR3 spans 13 residues. CDR1 is LNHNV and CDR2 is YYDKDF in the germline V gene (reference sequence). With 4 bases removed from V and 6 bases from J, the gap between germline ends came to 13 bases. Here the CDR3 reads CATSTPWGREQYF. CDR3 coding DNA: TGTGCCACCAGCACGCCGTGGGGGCGCGAGCAGTACTTC.

This chain joins TRBV7-2 and TRBJ2-1, with a weak D call TRBD2 (6 bases). Germline CDR1 SGHTA, CDR2 FQGNSA. The CDR3 extends over 14 amino acids. V shed 5 bases and J shed 9 bases, with 17 bases lying between them. The CDR3 sequence: CASSLRTIGGEQFF. The CDR3, as DNA: TGTGCCAGCAGCCTCCGGACTATTGGGGGTGAGCAGTTCTTC.

The sample holds a few counts of this clone. V and J are TRBV19 and TRBJ1-4; 9 nucleotides align to TRBD1. CDR3 length: 15 residues. V dropped 4 bases and J dropped 7; count of bases not matched to a gene: 7. CDR1 is LNHDA, CDR2 SQIVND, per germline (reference sequence). The CDR3 DNA sequence: TGTGCCAGTAGTACCGCCGGGACAGGGTCTGAAAAACTGTTTTTT. Protein product: CASSTAGTGSEKLFF.

This sequence joins TRBV4-2 and TRBJ1-2; D is ambiguous. Trimming left V 8 bases short and J 6 bases short, with 7 bases between. Germline assignment: CDR1 LGHNA and CDR2 YNFKEQ. This CDR3 has 10 residues. Here the CDR3 DNA reads TGTGCCAGCGGAGCCGATGGCTACACCTTC. It encodes CASGADGYTF.

The rearrangement links TRBV7-2 to TRBJ1-2; 10 positions match TRBD1. The V segment lost 6 bases and the J segment 4 bases; nucleotides outside the gene matches: 8. Germline values: CDR1 SGHTA, CDR2 FQGNSA. The CDR3 loop spans 15 amino acids. The CDR3 protein is CASSRQGATGYGYTF. For the CDR3, the DNA is TGTGCCAGCAGTCGACAGGGGGCGACAGGCTATGGCTACACCTTC.

Comments on this clone: Other nucleotide sequences in the sample specify the same CDR3. This chain connects TRBV12-3 or TRBV12-4 to TRBJ1-5, with TRBD1 as a possible D gene (5 bases). The germline V and J ends were trimmed by 3 bases and 4 bases, with 7 bases remaining between them. CDR3 length: 13 amino acids. The CDR3 DNA reads as TGTGCCAGCAGTTTTGGGGGGAATCAGCCCCAGCATTTT. This sequence encodes CASSFGGNQPQHF.

The chain is built from TRBV2 and TRBJ2-1, with TRBD2 as a possible D gene (5 bases). The V end lost 6 bases, the J end lost 6 bases, and 12 bases lay between the germline ends. The CDR3 contains 13 residues. The V gene's germline CDR1 is SNHLY and CDR2 FYNNEI. CDR3 DNA: TGTGCCAGCAGCGACTACCCGAGCAATGAGCAGTTCTTC. It encodes CASSDYPSNEQFF.

This sequence joins TRBV27 and TRBJ2-1, with 8 nucleotides matching TRBD2. Trimming cost V 7 bases and J 10 bases; bases outside gene matches: 15. The CDR3 covers 15 residues. Germline loops: CDR1 MNHEY, CDR2 SMNVEV (reference sequence). This chain's CDR3 is CASTSLGAGAPEQFF. CDR3 sequence (DNA): TGTGCCAGCACCTCCTTGGGAGCGGGGGCTCCAGAGCAGTTCTTC.

The rearrangement joins TRBV5-1 to TRBJ2-2, with 9 nucleotides matching TRBD1. J lost 5 bases, V lost 0 bases, and 5 bases had no gene match. The length of the CDR3 is 16 residues. CDR1 and CDR2 from the germline V gene are SGHRS and YFSETQ. The CDR3 loop reads CASSLEQGARTGELFF. Here the CDR3 DNA reads TGCGCCAGCAGCTTGGAACAGGGGGCACGAACCGGGGAGCTGTTTTTT. Full variable domain (rest looked up from reference TRBV5-1 and TRBJ2-2): KAGVTQTPRYLIKTRGQQVTLSCSPISGHRSVSWYQQTPGQGLQFLFEYFSETQRNKGNFPGRFSGRQFSNSRSEMNVSTLELGDSALYLCASSLEQGARTGELFFGEGSRLTVL.

The chain carries TRBV7-8 and TRBJ1-2, with 9 bases lining up with TRBD1. The CDR3 length is 15 residues. Germline V CDR1 and CDR2: SGHVS, FQNEAQ. J lost 3 bases, V lost 5 bases, and 7 bases had no gene match. As DNA, the CDR3 is TGTGCCAGCAGCAACGACAGGGGGTCCTACTATGGCTACACCTTC. It encodes CASSNDRGSYYGYTF.

J is TRBJ1-5 and V is TRBV3-1 (or the pseudogene TRBV3-2); 7 bases are shared with TRBD1. Germline-derived CDR1 and CDR2 are LGHDT and YNNKEL (reference sequence). The CDR3 runs to 15 residues. V dropped 2 bases and J dropped 5; count of bases not matched to a gene: 6. CDR3 DNA sequence: TGTGCCAGCAGCCAAAGCGGACAGGCCTATCAGCCCCAGCATTTT. Translated, it gives CASSQSGQAYQPQHF.

The rearrangement joins TRBV2 to TRBJ2-3; 10 bases fit TRBD2. Trimming took 6 bases from V and 5 from J; bases not matched to a gene: 17. Germline loops: CDR1 SNHLY, CDR2 FYNNEI. The CDR3 extends over 18 amino acids. CDR3 nucleotides: TGTGCCAGCAGAAGCGTCAGCGGGAGGGCCGCCTTACAAGATACGCAGTATTTT. It yields the protein CASRSVSGRAALQDTQYF.

The rearrangement links TRBV9 to TRBJ1-3, with TRBD1 identical over 7 bases. This CDR3 spans 16 amino acids. CDR1 is SGDLS and CDR2 is YYNGEE in the germline V gene. Trimming removed 0 bases from V and 1 base from J; junction bases left unmatched: 4. This CDR3 is CASSVALTGSGNTIYF. CDR3 DNA: TGTGCCAGCAGCGTAGCTTTGACAGGGTCTGGAAACACCATATATTTT.

The rearrangement joins TRBV6-5 to TRBJ1-2, with D tentatively TRBD1 (6 bases). This CDR3 spans 15 amino acids. CDR1 and CDR2 from the germline V gene are MNHEY and SVGAGI. Trimming shortened V by 5 bases and J by 5 bases, and 18 bases separated the two germline ends. CDR3 amino acids: CASSPRGDTVYGYTF. The CDR3 coding sequence is TGTGCCAGCAGTCCCCGGGGGGACACAGTGTATGGCTACACCTTC.

Comments on this clone: The same CDR3 also results from other DNA sequences found in this sample. V gene TRBV9 combines with J gene TRBJ2-1, with 7 bases lining up with TRBD2. The CDR3 consists of 15 residues. J lost 4 bases, V lost 0 bases, and 4 bases had no gene match. Per the germline V gene, CDR1 is SGDLS and CDR2 is YYNGEE. CDR3 loop: CASSVGGSGYNEQFF. Here the CDR3 DNA reads TGTGCCAGCAGCGTAGGCGGGAGCGGTTACAATGAGCAGTTCTTC.

The V call is TRBV11-3, the J call TRBJ2-2; D is perhaps TRBD2 (6 bases). V gave up 5 bases and J gave up 3 bases, with 19 bases separating them. The CDR3 loop spans 17 amino acids. Germline CDR1 reads SGHNT; CDR2 reads YENEEA. The CDR3 DNA reads as TGTGCCAGCAGCCAGGCGGACTTTTGGGGGGACACCGGGGAGCTGTTTTTT. Encoded protein: CASSQADFWGDTGELFF.

V usage is TRBV7-2 and J usage is TRBJ2-5; TRBD1 matches at 7 bases. V lost 5 bases to trimming and J lost 2 bases; unmatched junction nucleotides: 8. Germline V gene sequence: CDR1 SGHTA, CDR2 FQGNSA. The CDR3 totals 15 residues. The CDR3, as DNA: TGTGCCAGCAGCCGGAGGCCGGGACAGCAAGAGACCCAGTACTTC. This sequence encodes CASSRRPGQQETQYF.

V usage is TRBV27 and J usage is TRBJ1-4, with 8 bases that match TRBD1. Unmatched junction bases numbered 13, after V lost 6 bases and J lost 7 bases. This CDR3 is 16 amino acids long. The V gene's germline CDR1 is MNHEY and CDR2 SMNVEV (reference sequence). The CDR3 is CASSPSRDRIGEKLFF. CDR3 coding DNA: TGTGCCAGCAGCCCGTCCCGGGACAGGATCGGTGAAAAACTGTTTTTT.

The rearrangement links TRBV9 to TRBJ1-1; 9 bases fit TRBD1. CDR3 length: 13 residues. Germline CDR1 SGDLS, CDR2 YYNGEE. The V and J ends lost 0 bases and 10 bases, in that order; junction bases with no gene match: 4. CDR3 loop: CASSVVTGGRAFF. CDR3 DNA: TGTGCCAGCAGCGTAGTGACAGGGGGTCGAGCTTTCTTT.